The rows below give T cell receptor beta chains drawn from one sample of a study of blood T cell repertoires in COVID-19. Using immunoSEQ multiplex PCR, the repertoire was profiled, and TCRdb retains in-frame clones only, with some absent. The sample yields roughly 61,000 clones, about 84% seen once. The sequenced sample was peripheral blood. All receptors come from a man aged 35 to 55 with active COVID-19. CDR3s leave out the opening cysteine and the closing phenylalanine or tryptophan. Fields, in order: CDR3 protein, V gene, D gene, J gene. D genes are given only for firm matches.

CDR3: ASNVAPHYEQY; V: TRBV6-5; D: NA; J: TRBJ2-7
CDR3: ASSGTVEKLF; V: TRBV19; D: TRBD1; J: TRBJ1-4
CDR3: ASSLAHNRIQY; V: TRBV12-3/TRBV12-4; D: NA; J: TRBJ2-4
CDR3: ASRYSGSSYEQY; V: TRBV28; D: TRBD2; J: TRBJ2-7
CDR3: ASSPWDSQIGTQY; V: TRBV5-4; D: TRBD1; J: TRBJ2-5
CDR3: ASSKARLPTEAF; V: TRBV21-1; D: NA; J: TRBJ1-1
CDR3: ATSDSRGKAF; V: TRBV24-1; D: NA; J: TRBJ1-1
CDR3: ASSQAQGRGYGYT; V: TRBV4-1; D: NA; J: TRBJ1-2
CDR3: ASNLPGDLRDRGEAF; V: TRBV23-1; D: TRBD1; J: TRBJ1-1
CDR3: ASSPDSYTGELF; V: TRBV11-2; D: NA; J: TRBJ2-2
CDR3: ASSQQPNTEAF; V: TRBV6-5; D: NA; J: TRBJ1-1
CDR3: ASSQDRVSGNTIY; V: TRBV3-1/TRBV3-2; D: NA; J: TRBJ1-3
CDR3: SVEVSGTTYEQY; V: TRBV29-1; D: TRBD2; J: TRBJ2-7
CDR3: ASSQGVATGDLETQY; V: TRBV3-1/TRBV3-2; D: TRBD1; J: TRBJ2-5
CDR3: ASSSWDRGSSEQY; V: TRBV28; D: TRBD1; J: TRBJ2-7
CDR3: ATSRRTTGNTIY; V: TRBV15; D: NA; J: TRBJ1-3
CDR3: SVETGTNEKLF; V: TRBV29-1; D: NA; J: TRBJ1-4
CDR3: ASPVCPSGGADPDTQY; V: TRBV27; D: TRBD2; J: TRBJ2-3
CDR3: ASSLGQGLGYT; V: TRBV5-1; D: TRBD1; J: TRBJ1-2
CDR3: ASSMGAETYEQY; V: TRBV19; D: NA; J: TRBJ2-7
CDR3: ASSGGGARFNTEAF; V: TRBV5-8; D: NA; J: TRBJ1-1
CDR3: ASSATEGALDEQF; V: TRBV9; D: TRBD1; J: TRBJ2-1
CDR3: ASSDGIPGNIQY; V: TRBV6-1; D: NA; J: TRBJ2-4
CDR3: ASSGGLGDTQY; V: TRBV18; D: NA; J: TRBJ2-3
CDR3: ASSPVPGLGEYEQY; V: TRBV11-3; D: TRBD2; J: TRBJ2-7
CDR3: ASSQEWRAYEQY; V: TRBV4-1; D: NA; J: TRBJ2-7
CDR3: ATSLGLAGGPWTGELF; V: TRBV24-1; D: TRBD2; J: TRBJ2-2
CDR3: ASSYDQNYEQY; V: TRBV6-2/TRBV6-3; D: NA; J: TRBJ2-7
CDR3: ATSDMTGGETQY; V: TRBV24-1; D: TRBD2; J: TRBJ2-5
CDR3: ASIQRGGTGELF; V: TRBV2; D: TRBD2; J: TRBJ2-2
CDR3: ASSLEGGQSTDTQY; V: TRBV7-6; D: NA; J: TRBJ2-3
CDR3: ASSSDRGLYEQY; V: TRBV5-8; D: TRBD1; J: TRBJ2-7
CDR3: ASSISIGARNGYT; V: TRBV19; D: NA; J: TRBJ1-2
CDR3: ASSPGLAGGGETQY; V: TRBV18; D: TRBD2; J: TRBJ2-5
CDR3: ASSWIGGGRATGELF; V: TRBV2; D: TRBD2; J: TRBJ2-2
CDR3: ASSSPTGLAGISAYEQF; V: TRBV28; D: TRBD2; J: TRBJ2-1
CDR3: ASSLGPRTEAF; V: TRBV13; D: NA; J: TRBJ1-1
CDR3: ASSVTISGLAGVQF; V: TRBV2; D: TRBD2; J: TRBJ2-1
CDR3: ASAARAGGSNEQF; V: TRBV28; D: TRBD2; J: TRBJ2-1
CDR3: SFSRRDEQY; V: TRBV29-1; D: NA; J: TRBJ2-7
CDR3: ASTELAGGYEQY; V: TRBV7-8; D: TRBD2; J: TRBJ2-7
CDR3: ASSPREGGSYEQY; V: TRBV11-2; D: NA; J: TRBJ2-7
CDR3: ATSDWAEQLGRETQY; V: TRBV24-1; D: NA; J: TRBJ2-5
CDR3: AIGGVGGNYGYT; V: TRBV10-3; D: NA; J: TRBJ1-2
CDR3: ASRRGGRQPQH; V: TRBV2; D: NA; J: TRBJ1-5
CDR3: ASSNAGRFHEKLF; V: TRBV19; D: NA; J: TRBJ1-4
CDR3: ASSLFGSAHQETQY; V: TRBV27; D: NA; J: TRBJ2-5
CDR3: ASSPSGAF; V: TRBV6-5; D: NA; J: TRBJ1-1
CDR3: ASSDSRTGAYEQY; V: TRBV25-1; D: TRBD1; J: TRBJ2-7
CDR3: ASSKGDLLNEQY; V: TRBV19; D: NA; J: TRBJ2-7
CDR3: SASGSFSYNEQF; V: TRBV20-1; D: NA; J: TRBJ2-1
CDR3: ASSLNVAGGTLGTDTQY; V: TRBV7-3; D: TRBD2; J: TRBJ2-3
CDR3: ASSAGSNPENTIY; V: TRBV2; D: NA; J: TRBJ1-3
CDR3: ASSDTSGRVPGADTQY; V: TRBV7-3; D: TRBD2; J: TRBJ2-3
CDR3: AITGGTSTDTQY; V: TRBV10-3; D: NA; J: TRBJ2-3
CDR3: ASSLQKNSPLH; V: TRBV19; D: NA; J: TRBJ1-6
CDR3: ASSLGLSNEQF; V: TRBV27; D: NA; J: TRBJ2-1
CDR3: ASHSTGNQPQH; V: TRBV28; D: NA; J: TRBJ1-5
CDR3: ASSLTGGPGYTQY; V: TRBV27; D: TRBD2; J: TRBJ2-3